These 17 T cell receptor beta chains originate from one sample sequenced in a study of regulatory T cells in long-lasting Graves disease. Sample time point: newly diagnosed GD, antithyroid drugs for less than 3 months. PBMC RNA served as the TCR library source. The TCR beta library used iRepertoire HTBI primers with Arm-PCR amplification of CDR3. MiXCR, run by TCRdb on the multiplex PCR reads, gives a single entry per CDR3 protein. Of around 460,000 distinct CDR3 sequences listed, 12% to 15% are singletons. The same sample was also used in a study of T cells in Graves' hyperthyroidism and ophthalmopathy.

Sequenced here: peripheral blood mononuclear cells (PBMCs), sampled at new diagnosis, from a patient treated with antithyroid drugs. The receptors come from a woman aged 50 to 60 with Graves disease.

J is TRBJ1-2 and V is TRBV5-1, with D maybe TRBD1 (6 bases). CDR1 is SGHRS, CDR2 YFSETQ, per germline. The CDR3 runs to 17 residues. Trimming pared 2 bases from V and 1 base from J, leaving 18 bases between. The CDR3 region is CASSFTTRTEVNYGYTF. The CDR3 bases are TGCGCCAGCAGCTTTACGACCCGGACAGAGGTTAACTATGGCTACACCTTC.

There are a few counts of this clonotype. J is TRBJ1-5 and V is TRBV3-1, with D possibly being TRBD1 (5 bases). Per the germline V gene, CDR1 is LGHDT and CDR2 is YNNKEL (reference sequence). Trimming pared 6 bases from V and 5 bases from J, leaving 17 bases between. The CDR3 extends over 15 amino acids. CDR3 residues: CASSPTSGRDQPQHF. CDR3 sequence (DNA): TGTGCCAGCAGTCCAACTTCAGGGAGGGATCAGCCCCAGCATTTT.

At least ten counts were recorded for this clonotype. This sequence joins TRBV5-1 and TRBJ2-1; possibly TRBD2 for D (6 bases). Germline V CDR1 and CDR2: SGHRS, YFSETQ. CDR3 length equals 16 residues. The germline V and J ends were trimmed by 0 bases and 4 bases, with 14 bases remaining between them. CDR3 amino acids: CASSLATSLAYNEQFF. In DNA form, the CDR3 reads TGCGCCAGCAGCTTGGCTACTAGCTTGGCTTACAATGAGCAGTTCTTC.

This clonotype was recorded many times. CDR3 amino acids: CATTPGTGGFGYTF. The CDR3 nucleotides are TGTGCCACTACCCCCGGGACAGGGGGCTTCGGCTACACCTTC. J is TRBJ1-2 and V is TRBV6-1, with 12 bases identical to TRBD1. This CDR3 is built from 14 residues. V lost 10 bases, J lost 8 bases, and 11 bases stayed unmatched. The germline V gene encodes CDR1 MNHNS and CDR2 SASEGT.

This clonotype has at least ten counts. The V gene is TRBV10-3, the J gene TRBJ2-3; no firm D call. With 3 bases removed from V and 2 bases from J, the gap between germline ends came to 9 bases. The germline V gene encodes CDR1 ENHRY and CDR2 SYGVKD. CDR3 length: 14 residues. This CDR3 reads CAISDAGFTDTQYF. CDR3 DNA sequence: TGTGCCATCAGTGACGCAGGATTCACAGATACGCAGTATTTT.

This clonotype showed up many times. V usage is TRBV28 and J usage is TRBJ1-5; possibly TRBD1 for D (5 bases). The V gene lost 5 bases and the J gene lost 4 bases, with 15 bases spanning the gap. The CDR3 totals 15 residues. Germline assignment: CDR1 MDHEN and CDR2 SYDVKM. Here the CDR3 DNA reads TGTGCCAGCAGTCCCAGGGCCTCGCCAAATCAGCCCCAGCATTTT. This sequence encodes CASSPRASPNQPQHF.

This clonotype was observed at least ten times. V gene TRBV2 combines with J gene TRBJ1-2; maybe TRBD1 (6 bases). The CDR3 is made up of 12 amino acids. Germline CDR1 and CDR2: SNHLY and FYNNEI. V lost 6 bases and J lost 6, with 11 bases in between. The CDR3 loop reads CASRGDKDGYTF. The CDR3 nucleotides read TGTGCCAGCAGGGGGGACAAGGATGGCTACACCTTC.

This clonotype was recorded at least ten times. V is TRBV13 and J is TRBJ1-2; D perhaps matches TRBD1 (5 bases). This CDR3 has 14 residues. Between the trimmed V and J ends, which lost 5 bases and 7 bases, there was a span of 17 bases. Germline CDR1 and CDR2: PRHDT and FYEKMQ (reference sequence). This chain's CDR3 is CASSTGTELGGYTF. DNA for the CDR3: TGTGCCAGCAGCACCGGGACCGAGCTGGGTGGCTACACCTTC.

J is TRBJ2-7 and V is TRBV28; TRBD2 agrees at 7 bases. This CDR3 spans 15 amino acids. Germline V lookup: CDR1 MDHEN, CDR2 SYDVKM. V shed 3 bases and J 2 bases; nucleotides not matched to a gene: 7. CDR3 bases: TGTGCCAGCAGTTTGGGAGGGGCGGAGACCTACGAGCAGTACTTC. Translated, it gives CASSLGGAETYEQYF.

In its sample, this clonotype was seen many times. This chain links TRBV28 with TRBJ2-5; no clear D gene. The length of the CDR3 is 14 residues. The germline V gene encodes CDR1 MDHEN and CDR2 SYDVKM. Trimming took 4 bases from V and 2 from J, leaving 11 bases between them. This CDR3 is CASSSPPGQETQYF. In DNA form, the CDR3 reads TGTGCCAGCAGTTCCCCCCCCGGGCAAGAGACCCAGTACTTC.

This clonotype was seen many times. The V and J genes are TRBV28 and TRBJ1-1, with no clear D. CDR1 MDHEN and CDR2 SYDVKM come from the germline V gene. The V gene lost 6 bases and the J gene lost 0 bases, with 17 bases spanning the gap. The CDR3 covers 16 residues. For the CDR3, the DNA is TGTGCCAGCAGGCCGTTAAAGGGTTATTTGAACACTGAAGCTTTCTTT. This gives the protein CASRPLKGYLNTEAFF.

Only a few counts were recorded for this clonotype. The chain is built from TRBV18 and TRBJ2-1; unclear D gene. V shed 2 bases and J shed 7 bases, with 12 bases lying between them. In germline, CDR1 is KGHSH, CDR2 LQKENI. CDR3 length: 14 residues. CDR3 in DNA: TGTGCCAGCTCACCAGATAGGGCCTGGAATGAGCAGTTCTTC. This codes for CASSPDRAWNEQFF.

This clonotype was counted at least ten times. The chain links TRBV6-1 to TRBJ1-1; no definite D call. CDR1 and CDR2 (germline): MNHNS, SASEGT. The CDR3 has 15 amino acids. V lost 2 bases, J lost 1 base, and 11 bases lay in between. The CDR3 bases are TGTGCCAGCAGTGAAATGTACCCCCGGAACACTGAAGCTTTCTTT. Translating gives CASSEMYPRNTEAFF.

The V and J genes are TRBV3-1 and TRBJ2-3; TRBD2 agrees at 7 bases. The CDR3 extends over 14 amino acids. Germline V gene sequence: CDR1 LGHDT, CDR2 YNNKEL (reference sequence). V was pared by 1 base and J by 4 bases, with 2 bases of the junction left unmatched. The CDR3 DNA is TGTGCCAGCAGCCAAGGACTAGCCGCAGATACGCAGTATTTT. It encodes CASSQGLAADTQYF.

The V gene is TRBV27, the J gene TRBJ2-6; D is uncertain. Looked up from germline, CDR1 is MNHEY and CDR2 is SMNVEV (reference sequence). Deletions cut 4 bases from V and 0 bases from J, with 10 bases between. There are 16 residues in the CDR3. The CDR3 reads CASSSHSSSGANVLTF. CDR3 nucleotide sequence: TGTGCCAGCAGTTCTCATTCTAGCTCTGGGGCCAACGTCCTGACTTTC.

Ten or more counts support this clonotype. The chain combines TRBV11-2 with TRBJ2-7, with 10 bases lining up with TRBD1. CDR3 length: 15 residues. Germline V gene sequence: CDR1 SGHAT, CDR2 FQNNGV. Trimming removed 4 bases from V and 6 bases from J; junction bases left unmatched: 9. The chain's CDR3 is CASSSGGTGVREQYF. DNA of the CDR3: TGTGCCAGCAGCTCCGGGGGGACAGGGGTGCGCGAGCAGTACTTC.

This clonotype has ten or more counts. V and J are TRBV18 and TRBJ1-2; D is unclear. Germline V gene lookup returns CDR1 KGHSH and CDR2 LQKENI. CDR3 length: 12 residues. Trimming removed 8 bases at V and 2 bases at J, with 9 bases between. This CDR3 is CASSPDNYGYTF. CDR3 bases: TGTGCCAGCAGCCCTGACAACTATGGCTACACCTTC.